This T cell receptor beta chain was sequenced during a study of cytomegalovirus exposure and HLA in healthy donors (dated by TCRdb to 2015 to 2018). Context from the whole study: In an earlier analysis of about 560 of the donors, 250 to 300 Gb of sequence data and approximately 100 million unique TCR beta sequences from 150 million to 200 million T cells were reported. Class I and class II HLA loci were covered by the typing at four-digit resolution. An earlier analysis of fewer than 750 of the donors used high-throughput TCR beta sequencing to judge whether each TCR beta V gene segment behaved as functional or pseudogenic. A handful of DR-DQ haplotypes were handled as single units for association and clustering because linkage in the cohort was strong. All discovery cohort repertoires had been generated using a single sequencing platform. The later analysis used no new phenotypic data to find candidate immune exposures, relying instead on TCR beta sequences and their occurrence across donors. An early release that covered about 640 HLA-typed donors contained approximately 300 gigabases of sequencing data and 65 million to 100 million unique TCR sequences. A later genetic analysis took genome-wide SNP genotypes for about 55% of the 666 donors and used that subset as a discovery cohort. Of the 300 to 500 genotyped donors, 80% to 90% were placed in the genetic ancestry cluster associated with self-reported Caucasian donors. The aim of the study was to test whether cataloging public T cell receptors could identify signatures of past pathogen exposure. Besides the first cohort of around 700 subjects, a separate validation cohort made up of about 120 different subjects was used. Donor age, sex, ethnicity and CMV serostatus were compiled alongside the repertoire data. High-throughput TCR immunosequencing, statistical association of individual TCRs with disease status, and machine learning were combined to predict cytomegalovirus infection status. Typing coverage varied by locus: roughly 620-630 donors for A, B, C, DRB1 and DQB1; more than 500 for DQA1; nearly 610 for DPA1; about 450 for DPB1. Among some 400 genotyped donors of the cohort, an average of about 240,000 unique TCR beta nucleotide sequences were sequenced per donor, 15% to 20% of them non-productive. A later analysis re-examined previously published TCR beta repertoires from about 700 donors and added high-resolution HLA genotyping to investigate patterns of TCR occurrence. The T cell repertoires of 670 or so subjects were profiled by immunosequencing and related to cytomegalovirus serostatus. Overall study outcomes, separate from this receptor: A further reported finding was that TCR beta sequences accurately predicted the HLA-A and HLA-B alleles for most subjects in the first cohort. V-gene and J-gene trimming of TCR beta chains was associated with a missense DCLRE1C variant in a later genetic analysis, and the association was replicated in an independent cohort. Sequencing depth was assumed to be roughly uniform across donors in the presence/absence analyses, though that assumption may not hold. At a false discovery rate of 0.05, a later analysis linked around 15,000 TCR beta sequences to specific HLA alleles. Compared with equally common non-associated chains, HLA-associated TCR beta chains in a later analysis were more clonally expanded and had lower generation probabilities. When HLA alleles, especially DR and DQ, strongly co-occurred, TCR associations were difficult to assign to individual alleles. Some IMGT-functional V segments, including TRBV6-2 and TRBV6-3, could not be told apart with the 87-base-pair reads, so those segments were excluded. Because counts were too low, 15 to 20 rarely observed V segments, including chromosome 9 orphons, were excluded from the earlier analysis of around 640 of the donors. According to the authors, the approach could potentially be generalized to other disease states and immunological phenotypes. Linkage disequilibrium might explain the correlated functional status among segregating V segments, but an unknown experimental factor could not be ruled out. While some public TCRs were present in many individuals, most TCR sequences turned up only very rarely across donors. Immune exposure information for the cohort was limited to CMV serostatus. In an earlier analysis of a few hundred of the donors, most TCR beta V segments were observed in productive rearrangements about 87% or about 30% of the time, broadly matching IMGT annotations. Because HLA typing was missing for some donors at each locus, association tests included only the typed subset. According to a later genetic analysis, donors in an Asian-associated ancestry cluster had fewer N-insertions in productive TCRs than the roughly 700-donor mean. A later analysis found that most CMV-associated TCR beta chains appeared HLA-restricted, with HLA associations seemingly driven largely by CMV exposure. Only TCR beta chains were sequenced in this cohort, and the absence of alpha or paired-chain data limited detectable features. A few of the identified cytomegalovirus-associated TCR beta chains were confirmed in vitro to be specific for cytomegalovirus antigens. In a later analysis, several top co-occurrence clusters were reported to appear linked to parvovirus B19, influenza, CMV and Epstein-Barr virus. According to a later analysis, TCR association rates differed among HLA loci, with DRB1 alleles showing the most associated TCRs and HLA-C alleles showing the fewest. The study gave a list of under 200 TCR beta chains associated with cytomegalovirus. Cytomegalovirus status was reported to be diagnosed by the classifier with high specificity and sensitivity in both the original and validation cohorts. A cluster of highly shared sequence variants was judged likely to represent a technical artifact of the sequencing pipeline.

Trimmed from V: 4 bases; trimmed from J: 10 bases; junction bases lacking a gene match: 8. The CDR3 has 13 amino acids, counting the end cysteine and phenylalanine. Kept here is only the CDR3 DNA, which spans 39 bases and is read in frame from base 1. As encoded in the germline V gene (reference sequence), CDR1 is SGHNT while CDR2 is YYREEE. A word on this clone: Its antigen is unknown. Qualities for individual bases were not recorded, and no much larger clone is one base off.

The method was the immunoSEQ multiplex PCR assay. For the multiplex PCR, a mixture combining 60 forward primers for TCR Vbeta segments and 13 reverse primers for TCR Jbeta segments was used. The CDR3 region of rearranged TCR beta genes was amplified from genomic DNA by a multiplex PCR assay. On the Illumina HiSeq System, the amplified TCR beta libraries were sequenced as 87-base-pair reads. The study's own analysis went as follows. A later analysis counted approximately 76 million unique TCR beta chains across the 640 or so repertoires, and roughly 9.9 million of these chains were shared by at least two donors. Raw reads were error-corrected and collapsed into unique sequences by a nearest-neighbor algorithm in which closely related sequences were merged to remove PCR and sequencing errors. CDR3 sequences were aligned to IMGT reference sequences to assign V, D and J gene segments. For a sequence to be retained, a match of at least six nucleotides was required to both a V gene segment and a J gene segment. Rearrangements were called productive when the CDR3 lacked stop codons and stayed in frame with V and J; all others were non-productive. Following IMGT convention, CDR3 was defined as the stretch from the second conserved V-encoded cysteine up to the conserved J-encoded phenylalanine. In an earlier analysis of roughly 610 of the donors, sequences lacking an unambiguous match to a single V gene segment were excluded. An earlier analysis of some 610 of the donors called V segments functional above 56.7% productive rearrangements and segregating when the between-donor standard deviation exceeded 5%. A statistical classification framework was built for diagnosing cytomegalovirus status from the catalog of TCR beta chain sequences. A later analysis assigned V and J genes by comparing TCR nucleotide sequences with IMGT/GENE-DB human TR gene sequences. In a later analysis, CDR3 sequences and most-parsimonious VDJ recombination scenarios were assigned using the TCRdist pipeline. In a later analysis, each TCR beta chain was defined by its CDR3 amino acid sequence together with its V-gene family, and reads lacking a unique V-gene family were excluded. As a way to deal with suspected cross-contamination and a sequencing artifact, a later analysis dropped over 550 nucleotide sequences that were highly shared and had low generation probability. In a later analysis, a clonal expansion index was calculated for each public chain from normalized within-repertoire ranks of inferred template counts. In a later analysis, generation probabilities were computed with a VDJ recombination model fitted to out-of-frame rearrangements, and the resulting probabilities were checked against IGoR. In a later analysis, TCR-TCR, TCR-HLA and TCR-CMV co-occurrence was scored with hypergeometric tests, and a repertoire-size bias correction was applied to TCR pairs. In a later analysis, false discovery rates were estimated by permuting HLA or CMV assignments 20 times. In a later analysis, co-occurring TCRs were grouped using DBSCAN, and TCRdist sequence similarity was added for clustering within HLA-allele-positive subsets. For co-occurrence clustering, repertoires with fewer than 30,000 or more than 120,000 public chains were excluded, along with roughly 5 repertoires with anomalous nucleotide sharing. Entries here come from immuneACCESS through TCRdb and include only in-frame sequences with V and J called. Some clones fail to appear in such tables; in the studies checked, an unresolved V gene covers under half of the shortfall, and the cause of the remainder is unknown. V and J calls and clone size are those listed in that table; D and trimming were worked out from the DNA. The sample yields 100,000 to 120,000 clones; 60% to 80% were counted once. Jointly, the top ten make up 5.4% of the sample.

The cohort comprised some 680 healthy bone marrow donors. At the time of sampling, all cohort members were nominally healthy, though unrecorded immune exposures were likely present. The donor was CMV seropositive and was included in the group of some 290 seropositive cohort members. Each donor provided a peripheral blood sample, and peripheral blood mononuclear cells were used for TCR beta sequencing. The Qiagen DNeasy Blood Extraction Kit was used to extract genomic DNA from the blood cell samples. In this chain, TRBV5-4 is recombined with TRBJ2-1; TRBD1 aligns with 7 central bases. The sequenced sample consisted of PBMCs. This receptor was obtained from a woman younger than 45 in good health and CMV-seropositive. This receptor has the CDR3 CASSPGTDHEQFF. The sequenced DNA is TGTGCCAGCAGCCCGGGGACAGACCACGAGCAGTTCTTC.